This TCR beta chain was sequenced in a study of tissue T cells after allogeneic stem cell transplantation. Overall study results and limits: Only a limited share of tissue TCRs appeared in blood or spleen.

With respect to this clone: Its antigen is as yet unknown. Gene names are the mouse ones.

The table came from immunoSEQ multiplex PCR; TCRdb's copy has only in-frame clones and leaves some out. The table lists 5,500 to 9,000 clones, 45% to 50% of them singletons. Time point meaning: mouse harvest day 7 after allogeneic transplant. Each mouse received 10^7 T-cell-depleted marrow cells plus 10^6 splenic CD5+ T cells by tail vein. This mouse GVHD model was MHC-mismatched B6 to BALB/c, profiled day 7 or 14. Sequenced sample: gut tissue. The TCR was taken from a female BALB/c mouse given C57BL/6 T cells with graft-versus-host disease after an allogeneic hematopoietic cell transplant.

The CDR3 reads CAWSPTNSGNTLYF. Incomplete CDR3 DNA: TGTGCCTGGAGTCCGACAAATTCTGGAAATACGCTCTAT. The chain links TRBV31 to TRBJ1-3; no clear D gene. The observed sequence ends 1 residue before the CDR3 terminus, with the missing tail filled in from the germline J gene. The germline gives CDR1 GKSSPN, CDR2 SITVG. The V and J ends lost 1 base and 0 bases respectively, with 7 bases between them. The CDR3 covers 14 residues.